This T cell receptor beta chain was sequenced during a study of blood T cell repertoires in COVID-19. The V gene lost 3 bases and the J gene lost 0 bases, with 14 bases spanning the gap. Germline CDR1 is MNHNS and CDR2 is SASEGT. The CDR3 has 16 amino acids. Sequencing used immunoSEQ multiplex PCR; TCRdb keeps in-frame clones, though not all of them. Of about 300,000 clones in the sample, approximately 89% were seen once. Sequencing was carried out using PBMCs or T cells enriched from blood (not recorded which). The receptor was derived from a woman between 18 and 30 years old who had recovered from COVID-19. The V and J genes are TRBV6-1 and TRBJ1-1; maybe TRBD1 (5 bases). This CDR3 reads CASSEVVIGVNTEAFF. CDR3 coding DNA: TGTGCCAGCAGTGAGGTTGTAATAGGGGTGAACACTGAAGCTTTCTTT.